One and the same sample provided the 23 T cell receptor beta chains below, sequenced in a study of radiation and T cells in renal cell carcinoma. Assay: immunoSEQ multiplex PCR; the TCRdb copy retains only in-frame clones and omits some. The data show roughly 130,000 clones, more than 70% seen once. As for time point: blood 2 weeks post-SBRT. The treatment here: 15 Gy SBRT to primary tumor, nephrectomy 4 weeks later. Here the sequenced sample was blood, taken from a patient whose treatment included radiotherapy and nephrectomy. The origin of the receptors is a woman aged 70-85 years with renal cell carcinoma.

Only a few counts were recorded for this clone. The rearrangement links TRBV2 to TRBJ1-4; D is uncertain. The CDR3 covers 14 residues. Trimming took off 7 bases at V and 2 bases at J, with 11 bases between the two ends. Germline values: CDR1 SNHLY, CDR2 FYNNEI. Here the CDR3 DNA reads TGTGCCAGCAACCTCGTGTCGACTAATGAAAAACTGTTTTTT. This codes for CASNLVSTNEKLFF. The full variable domain, rest sourced from reference TRBV2 and TRBJ1-4, is EPEVTQTPSHQVTQMGQEVILRCVPISNHLYFYWYRQILGQKVEFLVSFYNNEISEKSEIFDDQFSVERPDGSNFTLKIRSTKLEDSAMYFCASNLVSTNEKLFFGSGTQLSVL.

V and J are TRBV7-8 and TRBJ2-4; perhaps D is TRBD1 or TRBD2 (7 bases each). Looked up from germline, CDR1 is SGHVS and CDR2 is FQNEAQ. Trimming took off 7 bases at V and 5 bases at J, with 15 bases between the two ends. CDR3 length: 14 residues. The CDR3 region has the DNA TGTGCCAGCAAGGGAGGGGGCTACCAAAACATTCAGTACTTC. This sequence encodes CASKGGGYQNIQYF.

This chain connects TRBV28 to TRBJ2-7; 8 bases agree with TRBD1. J lost 0 bases, V lost 6 bases, and 10 bases had no gene match. Germline V lookup: CDR1 MDHEN, CDR2 SYDVKM. The CDR3 has 16 residues. CDR3: CASSNTRTGYSYEQYF. In DNA, the CDR3 is TGTGCCAGCAGCAACACCCGGACAGGGTACTCCTACGAGCAGTACTTC. The full variable domain, in which reference TRBV28 and TRBJ2-7 provide the parts outside the CDR3, is DVKVTQSSRYLVKRTGEKVFLECVQDMDHENMFWYRQDPGLGLRLIYFSYDVKMKEKGDIPEGYSVSREKKERFSLILESASTNQTSMYLCASSNTRTGYSYEQYFGPGTRLTVT.

CDR3 sequence reads: CASSLVGTGAYNSPLHF. The CDR3 coding sequence is TGTGCCAGCAGCTTAGTGGGGACAGGGGCTTATAATTCACCCCTCCACTTT. V usage is TRBV7-2 and J usage is TRBJ1-6; 10 bases line up with TRBD1. V lost 1 base to trimming and J lost 4 bases; unmatched junction nucleotides: 4. The CDR3 is 17 amino acids. Germline assignment: CDR1 SGHTA and CDR2 FQGNSA.

The chain uses TRBV9 and TRBJ1-6, with 8 bases that match TRBD1. V lost 4 bases to trimming and J lost 6 bases; unmatched junction nucleotides: 6. This CDR3 is 15 amino acids long. Germline loops: CDR1 SGDLS, CDR2 YYNGEE. The CDR3 DNA is TGTGCCAGCAGCCTATGGGACAGGACTAATTCACCCCTCCACTTT. Its protein product is CASSLWDRTNSPLHF.

This sequence joins TRBV19 and TRBJ2-7; D may be TRBD1 (6 bases). V lost 5 bases, J lost 6 bases, and 14 bases lay in between. CDR1 is LNHDA, CDR2 SQIVND, per germline (reference sequence). CDR3 size: 13 residues. CDR3 residues: CASSQNRAGEQYF. The CDR3, as DNA: TGTGCCAGTAGTCAAAACAGGGCTGGCGAGCAGTACTTC.

The chain recombines TRBV7-8 with TRBJ2-3; D might be TRBD2 (7 bases). Germline V CDR1 and CDR2: SGHVS, FQNEAQ. V lost 5 bases and J 0 bases, leaving 15 bases between the germline ends. This CDR3 is 16 amino acids long. This chain's CDR3 is CASSPRRGQSTDTQYF. DNA of the CDR3: TGTGCCAGCAGCCCAAGGCGGGGGCAGAGCACAGATACGCAGTATTTT. Drawing the rest from reference TRBV7-8 and TRBJ2-3, the complete variable domain is GAGVSQSPRYKVAKRGQDVALRCDPISGHVSLFWYQQALGQGPEFLTYFQNEAQLDKSGLPSDRFFAERPEGSVSTLKIQRTQQEDSAVYLCASSPRRGQSTDTQYFGPGTRLTVL.

This chain joins TRBV18 and TRBJ1-5, with D perhaps TRBD1 (5 bases). The CDR3 covers 17 residues. Between the trimmed V and J ends, which lost 3 bases and 7 bases, there was a span of 22 bases. Germline V gene data show CDR1 as KGHSH and CDR2 as LQKENI. CDR3 sequence reads: CASSPARGQYGEQPQHF. Here the CDR3 DNA reads TGTGCCAGCTCACCGGCCCGGGGCCAATACGGAGAGCAGCCCCAGCATTTT.

With respect to this clone: The sample carries other DNA sequences with the same CDR3. The rearrangement links TRBV5-1 to TRBJ2-3, with 10 bases matching TRBD1. The J segment lost 4 bases and the V segment lost 0 bases, leaving 2 bases of the junction unmatched. The CDR3 is 15 amino acids. CDR1 is SGHRS, CDR2 YFSETQ, per germline. The CDR3 is CASSLGQGAADTQYF. Written as DNA, the CDR3 is TGCGCCAGCAGCTTGGGACAGGGGGCCGCAGATACGCAGTATTTT.

This chain joins TRBV7-2 and TRBJ2-5, with 9 bases that match TRBD2. From germline, CDR1 is SGHTA and CDR2 FQGNSA. CDR3 length: 14 residues. V shed 5 bases and J 3 bases; nucleotides not matched to a gene: 4. DNA for the CDR3: TGTGCCAGCAGCCCAGCGGGGGGAAAAGAGACCCAGTACTTC. It codes for CASSPAGGKETQYF.

The genes are TRBV27 and TRBJ2-7, with 9 positions matching TRBD1. The CDR3 loop spans 17 amino acids. Germline V gene data show CDR1 as MNHEY and CDR2 as SMNVEV (reference sequence). Trimming at V came to 3 bases and at J to 2 bases, leaving 11 bases not matched to a gene. CDR3 loop: CASSFAHRGRYPYEQYF. CDR3 nucleotide sequence: TGTGCCAGCAGTTTCGCGCACAGGGGGCGATATCCCTACGAGCAGTACTTC.

The rearrangement links TRBV7-2 to TRBJ1-6; 7 bases map to TRBD1. Trimming cost V 5 bases and J 7 bases; bases outside gene matches: 5. Germline CDR1 and CDR2: SGHTA and FQGNSA. The CDR3 totals 14 residues. CDR3 residues: CASSPRGQNSPLHF. The CDR3 DNA reads TGTGCCAGCAGCCCAAGGGGGCAGAATTCACCCCTCCACTTT.

In DNA, the CDR3 is TGTGCCAGCAGGCAGGGGGCTATTTATGGCTACACCTTC. It yields the protein CASRQGAIYGYTF. This rearrangement joins TRBV7-2 to TRBJ1-2, with TRBD1 identical over 8 bases. The CDR3 consists of 13 residues. The germline CDR1 and CDR2 sequences are SGHTA and FQGNSA. V gave up 6 bases and J gave up 5 bases; unmatched junction bases: 5.

CDR3 coding DNA: TGTGCCAGCAGTGCAGCCCGACAGGCCCTCGGAAACACCATATATTTT. Translation gives CASSAARQALGNTIYF. The chain joins TRBV6-1 to TRBJ1-3; tentative D call: TRBD1 (6 bases). The CDR3 contains 16 residues. Trimming took off 4 bases at V and 4 bases at J, with 17 bases between the two ends. Germline lookup yields CDR1 MNHNS and CDR2 SASEGT.

J is TRBJ1-6 and V is TRBV27, with TRBD1 identical over 11 bases. J gave up 11 bases and V 9 bases, and 6 bases lay outside the gene matches. Germline V gene lookup returns CDR1 MNHEY and CDR2 SMNVEV (reference sequence). The CDR3 runs 13 residues. CDR3 amino acids: CASGQGARAPLHF. The CDR3, as DNA: TGTGCCAGTGGACAGGGGGCGCGAGCACCCCTCCACTTT.

V gene TRBV6-6 combines with J gene TRBJ1-2, with D possibly TRBD1 on 5 matching bases. From germline, CDR1 is MNHNY and CDR2 SVGAGI (reference sequence). Trimming removed 6 bases from V and 7 bases from J, with 15 bases in between. The CDR3 is 13 amino acids. In DNA form, the CDR3 reads TGTGCCAGCAGACCCGACGGCGGGGGTGGCTACACCTTC. Its translation is CASRPDGGGGYTF.

The rearrangement joins TRBV19 to TRBJ1-5, with 7 bases aligning to TRBD1. The trim removed 5 bases at V and 1 base at J, leaving 2 bases unmatched. Germline V gene data show CDR1 as LNHDA and CDR2 as SQIVND (reference sequence). The CDR3 length is 14 residues. CDR3 bases: TGTGCCAGTAGTCCGACAGGGAGCAATCAGCCCCAGCATTTT. Encoded protein: CASSPTGSNQPQHF.

V gene TRBV18 combines with J gene TRBJ1-2; tentative D call: TRBD1 (5 bases). Trimming took off 0 bases at V and 3 bases at J, with 11 bases between the two ends. There are 15 residues in the CDR3. Germline assignment: CDR1 KGHSH and CDR2 LQKENI. The CDR3 is CASSPPRGADYGYTF. Written as DNA, the CDR3 is TGTGCCAGCTCACCACCGAGGGGCGCAGACTATGGCTACACCTTC.

The rearrangement links TRBV6-7 to TRBJ1-5, with 9 bases matching TRBD1. TRBV6-7 is an ORF, and what it does is uncertain. The CDR3 extends over 16 amino acids. The V gene end was trimmed by 3 bases and the J gene end by 1 base; junction bases not matched to a gene: 4. CDR3 DNA: TGTGCCAGCAGTTATTCGGACAGGGGAAGCAATCAGCCCCAGCATTTT. Residues: CASSYSDRGSNQPQHF.

The count of this clone is one. This chain connects TRBV5-1 to TRBJ1-1; TRBD1 matches 8 bases. Germline loops: CDR1 SGHRS, CDR2 YFSETQ. J gave up 4 bases and V 4 bases, and 6 bases lay outside the gene matches. The length of the CDR3 is 14 residues. The CDR3 DNA reads TGCGCCAGCAGCGCGGGACAGGTGTTCACTGAAGCTTTCTTT. This sequence encodes CASSAGQVFTEAFF.

This clone was observed once. The CDR3 spells CSVEQGLARETQYF. CDR3 bases: TGCAGCGTTGAGCAGGGACTAGCCCGAGAGACCCAGTACTTC. The V call is TRBV29-1, the J call TRBJ2-5, with TRBD2 matching 9 bases. CDR3 length: 14 residues. The germline V gene encodes CDR1 SQVTM and CDR2 ANQGSEA. V trimming: 3 bases; J trimming: 4 bases; junction bases outside the gene matches: 6.

The chain uses TRBV19 and TRBJ2-7, with TRBD1 matching 8 bases. Germline CDR1 reads LNHDA; CDR2 reads SQIVND (reference sequence). CDR3 length: 13 amino acids. With 4 bases clipped from V and 2 bases from J, the junction kept 1 base outside the gene matches. CDR3 sequence: CASSTTGAYEQYF. CDR3 nucleotides: TGTGCCAGTAGTACGACAGGGGCCTACGAGCAGTACTTC.

DNA for the CDR3: TGTGCCAGTAGTATTGAGGGACACCCCTACGAGCAGTACTTC. Translated: CASSIEGHPYEQYF. The chain combines TRBV19 with TRBJ2-7, with D possibly matching TRBD1 (6 bases). Germline V gene lookup returns CDR1 LNHDA and CDR2 SQIVND (reference sequence). This CDR3 region has 14 residues. V shed 3 bases and J shed 2 bases, with 11 bases lying between them.